The 18 T cell receptor delta chains below come from one sample, sequenced in a study of gamma-delta chains in newborns, infants, children. TCRdb ran CATT on the reads. The table has 5,700 or so delta-chain clones, about 2.7% seen once. Sequencing was done on a sample of blood. These receptors were obtained from a child who was a newborn, infant or young child, either healthy, febrile or measles-vaccinated (not recorded which).

In regard to this clone: The sample has other DNA sequences that encode this CDR3 too. The J gene is TRDJ3, the V gene TRDV2; 7 nucleotides align to TRDD3. This CDR3 spans 17 amino acids. CDR1 and CDR2 (germline): GEAIGNYY, EKD. Losses at the gene ends were 3 bases for V and 0 bases for J; bases not matched to a gene: 4. CDR3 nucleotides: TGTGCCTGTGACGACTGGGGTAGCTCCTGGGACACCCGACAGATGTTTTTC. Translated, it gives CACDDWGSSWDTRQMFF.

By frequency in the sample, this clone is medium-sized (0.01 to 0.1%). In the same sample, other DNA sequences code for this CDR3. The chain combines TRDV2 with TRDJ3; 10 nucleotides line up with TRDD3. V shed 0 bases and J 0 bases; nucleotides not matched to a gene: 1. The CDR3 contains 18 residues. In germline, CDR1 is GEAIGNYY, CDR2 EKD. CDR3 amino acids: CACDTGGYDSWDTRQMFF. CDR3 DNA sequence: TGTGCCTGTGACACCGGGGGATACGACTCCTGGGACACCCGACAGATGTTTTTC.

Notes on this clone: The mismatch at residue 5 between this DNA's translation and the TCRdb protein of a much larger clone likely reflects a read error; the protein shown is translated from the DNA. Different DNA sequences within this sample yield the same CDR3. This chain connects TRDV2 to TRDJ3, with a weak D call TRDD3 (6 bases). In germline, CDR1 is GEAIGNYY, CDR2 EKD. This CDR3 is built from 17 residues. V shed 3 bases and J shed 0 bases, with 11 bases lying between them. CDR3 bases: TGTGCCTGTGACGCCGTACTGGGCTCCTGGGACACCCGACAGATGTTTTTC. The encoded protein is CACDAVLGSWDTRQMFF.

This clone has a handful of counts. This chain connects TRDV1 to TRDJ1; possible D gene TRDD2, 6 bases. Trimming removed 5 bases from V and 11 bases from J, with 27 bases in between. The CDR3 extends over 16 amino acids. CDR1 and CDR2 (germline): TSWWSYY, QGS. The CDR3 here is CALGLTSPSLPSQLIF. In nucleotides, the CDR3 is TGTGCTCTTGGGTTAACTTCGCCTTCCCTCCCCTCGCAGCTCATCTTT.

This clone was counted between two and nine times. A much larger clone lies a single base off, so this may be a read error. V is TRDV2 and J is TRDJ3, with 7 bases matching TRDD3. Germline values: CDR1 GEAIGNYY, CDR2 EKD. The CDR3 runs to 19 residues. V gave up 3 bases and J gave up 0 bases; unmatched junction bases: 10. The CDR3 sequence: CACDAASGGSSWDTRQMFF. DNA of the CDR3: TGTGCCTGTGACGCGGCCTCTGGGGGTAGCTCCTGGGACACCCGACAGATGTTTTTC.

Comment on this clone: Other DNA sequences in this specimen translate into the identical CDR3. This rearrangement joins TRDV2 to TRDJ3; 12 nucleotides align to TRDD3. The germline CDR1 and CDR2 sequences are GEAIGNYY and EKD. The trim removed 4 bases at V and 1 base at J, leaving 4 bases unmatched. The CDR3 totals 18 residues. The CDR3 DNA reads TGTGCCTGTGATTTACTGGGGGATACATCCTGGGACACCCGACAGATGTTTTTC. Protein sequence: CACDLLGDTSWDTRQMFF.

This clone showed up just a few times. The germline gene is not matched at one end of the junction; a read error may be the cause. This chain joins TRDV2 and TRDJ3, with 12 bases lining up with TRDD3. The germline V gene has CDR1 GEAIGNYY and CDR2 EKD. This CDR3 is 20 amino acids long. CDR3 sequence: CACGTYWGIQGSWDTRQMFF. The CDR3 nucleotides are TGTGCCTGTGGCACCTACTGGGGGATACAGGGCTCCTGGGACACCCGACAGATGTTTTTC.

By proportion, this clone is medium-sized (0.01 to 0.1%). V gene TRDV2 combines with J gene TRDJ1; TRDD3 agrees at 10 bases. Germline V gene sequence: CDR1 GEAIGNYY, CDR2 EKD. This CDR3 comprises 16 residues. The J segment lost 1 base and the V segment lost 3 bases, leaving 7 bases of the junction unmatched. The CDR3 nucleotides read TGTGCCTGTGACGCTCTACTGGGGGATTCCACCGATAAACTCATCTTT. Protein product: CACDALLGDSTDKLIF.

Worth noting for this clone: TCRdb records a much larger clone's protein for this DNA, with a difference at residue 3 that likely arises from a read error; the protein given is the translation of the DNA. CDR3 in amino acids: CAFDILGDNSLTAQLFF. In DNA form, the CDR3 reads TGTGCCTTTGACATACTGGGGGATAATTCGTTGACAGCACAACTCTTCTTT. This chain joins TRDV2 and TRDJ2, with 11 bases lining up with TRDD3. CDR1 GEAIGNYY and CDR2 EKD come from the germline V gene. The CDR3 is 17 residues long.

A remark on this clone: TCRdb attributes to this sequence the protein of a much larger clone, which differs from the DNA translation at residue 11; a read error is likely, and the protein displayed is translated from the DNA. The chain uses TRDV2 and TRDJ3; 7 bases match TRDD3. The CDR3 sequence is 18 residues long. Per germline, CDR1 GEAIGNYY and CDR2 EKD. The DNA for the CDR3 is TGTGCCTGTGACACCGTACTGGGGAGCTCCCGGGACACCCGACAGATGTTTTTC. Residues: CACDTVLGSSRDTRQMFF.

As for this clone: This same CDR3 is encoded by further DNA sequences in the sample. The genes are TRDV2 and TRDJ3; 13 positions match TRDD3. V lost 1 base to trimming and J lost 0 bases; unmatched junction nucleotides: 11. Germline CDR1 is GEAIGNYY and CDR2 is EKD. The CDR3 is 22 residues long. The DNA of the CDR3 is TGTGCCTGTGACACTGTACTGGGGGATACGCAGGCCCGCTCCTGGGACACCCGACAGATGTTTTTC. Amino acids: CACDTVLGDTQARSWDTRQMFF.

In regard to this clone: The same CDR3 can be traced to other DNA sequences in this sample. The rearrangement uses TRDV2 and TRDJ3, with 12 bases matching TRDD3. Trimming at V came to 1 base and at J to 0 bases, leaving 3 bases not matched to a gene. The CDR3 is 19 amino acids. Germline CDR1 reads GEAIGNYY; CDR2 reads EKD. CDR3 loop: CACDTLGDTGSWDTRQMFF. CDR3 DNA: TGTGCCTGTGACACACTGGGGGATACTGGCTCCTGGGACACCCGACAGATGTTTTTC.

Judged by abundance, this clone is medium-sized. This sequence joins TRDV2 and TRDJ2; 11 bases agree with TRDD3. This CDR3 is 17 amino acids long. Germline lookup yields CDR1 GEAIGNYY and CDR2 EKD. V lost 3 bases to trimming and J lost 1 base; unmatched junction nucleotides: 6. The CDR3, as DNA: TGTGCCTGTGACTCTCTGGGGGATACTAGTTTGACAGCACAACTCTTCTTT. It is translated as CACDSLGDTSLTAQLFF.

This clone qualifies as medium-sized. For the CDR3, the DNA is TGTGCCTGTGACACCGTGGGGCTCCGCTCCTGGGACACCCGACAGATGTTTTTC. It translates to CACDTVGLRSWDTRQMFF. The chain combines TRDV2 with TRDJ3; D possibly corresponds to TRDD3 (5 bases). V was clipped by 0 bases and J by 0 bases, with 11 bases between them. The germline V gene has CDR1 GEAIGNYY and CDR2 EKD. There are 18 residues in the CDR3.

This chain connects TRDV2 to TRDJ3; maybe TRDD3 (6 bases). The CDR3 sequence is 17 residues long. V shed 0 bases and J shed 5 bases, with 13 bases lying between them. Germline assignment: CDR1 GEAIGNYY and CDR2 EKD. CDR3 in DNA: TGTGCCTGTGACACCGTTGGGGATTCAAGGGACACCCGACAGATGTTTTTC. Translated: CACDTVGDSRDTRQMFF.

A few counts support this clone. This DNA's translation differs at residue 12 from TCRdb's protein, which comes from a much larger clone; a read error is likely, and the protein shown is translated from the DNA. This chain uses TRDV2 with TRDJ3, with TRDD3 matching 13 bases. Germline CDR1 GEAIGNYY, CDR2 EKD. This CDR3 region has 18 residues. CDR3 nucleotides: TGTGCCTGTGACAAACTGGGGGATACGACCTGGGGCACCCGACAGATGTTTTTC. Translation gives CACDKLGDTTWGTRQMFF.

This clone is medium-sized (0.01 to 0.1%) by share. The chain links TRDV2 to TRDJ3; 10 bases fit TRDD3. This CDR3 has 20 amino acids. Per the germline V gene, CDR1 is GEAIGNYY and CDR2 is EKD. The V and J ends lost 1 base and 5 bases, in that order; junction bases with no gene match: 13. CDR3 protein: CACDTAEGGYASGDTRQMFF. The CDR3 nucleotides are TGTGCCTGTGACACGGCCGAAGGGGGATACGCGAGCGGGGACACCCGACAGATGTTTTTC.

Comment on this clone: With a much larger clone just one base away, this may be a read error. This CDR3 is also generated by other DNA sequences in the sample. V gene TRDV2 combines with J gene TRDJ3; TRDD3 might be the D (5 bases). CDR3 length equals 19 residues. CDR1 and CDR2 from the germline V gene are GEAIGNYY and EKD. Written as DNA, the CDR3 is TGTGCCTGTGACCCGGCGAGGATGGGAAGCTCCTGGGATACCCGACAGATGTTTTTC. Translating gives CACDPARMGSSWDTRQMFF.